Each of the 16 T cell receptor beta chains below was sequenced from the same sample in a study of shared clonotypes between healthy human individuals. The method was immunoSEQ multiplex PCR; TCRdb's version includes in-frame clones alone and lacks a portion of them. This sample has about 680,000 clones, with 60% to 75% found just once. Sequenced sample: memory CD4+ T cells sorted from blood. Subset denoted: CD45RA-negative fraction. Receptors were obtained from a woman between 25 and 40 years old in good health.

The chain is built from TRBV7-2 and TRBJ2-6, with D possibly TRBD1 on 6 matching bases. The CDR3 has 17 residues. V was shortened by 4 bases and J by 3 bases, with 16 bases between the two germline ends. Germline CDR1 is SGHTA and CDR2 is FQGNSA. CDR3 sequence (DNA): TGTGCCAGCAGCTCTACAGGGAGAGGCGGTGGGGCCAACGTCCTGACTTTC. This codes for CASSSTGRGGGANVLTF.

This clone turned up a few times. J is TRBJ1-4 and V is TRBV6-1; D possibly corresponds to TRBD1 (5 bases). CDR1 is MNHNS, CDR2 SASEGT, per germline. V was clipped by 1 base and J by 3 bases, with 15 bases between them. The CDR3 has 17 residues. CDR3 bases: TGTGCCAGCAGTGAAGGGGACCCCTTATTAGCTAATGAAAAACTGTTTTTT. Its protein product is CASSEGDPLLANEKLFF.

The chain employs TRBV6-1 and TRBJ2-5; either TRBD1 or TRBD2 may supply D (5 bases each). The CDR3 covers 13 residues. V lost 7 bases, J lost 5 bases, and 14 bases lay in between. CDR1 and CDR2 from the germline V gene are MNHNS and SASEGT. Here the CDR3 reads CASIEGWGETQYF. As DNA, the CDR3 is TGTGCCAGCATTGAGGGCTGGGGGGAGACCCAGTACTTC.

The CDR3 loop is CASSQGYPGANVLTF. In DNA, the CDR3 is TGTGCCAGCAGCCAGGGCTATCCTGGGGCCAACGTCCTGACTTTC. The chain combines TRBV14 with TRBJ2-6; unclear D gene. This CDR3 is 15 amino acids long. Trimming took 3 bases from V and 2 from J, leaving 8 bases between them. Germline V lookup: CDR1 SGHDN, CDR2 FVKESK.

This chain uses TRBV28 with TRBJ2-1; 8 bases are a match to TRBD2. The V gene's germline CDR1 is MDHEN and CDR2 SYDVKM. V lost 7 bases to trimming and J lost 4 bases; unmatched junction nucleotides: 12. The CDR3 is 16 residues long. This chain's CDR3 is CASNQGSGGPYNEQFF. CDR3 coding DNA: TGTGCCAGCAACCAAGGGTCGGGAGGGCCTTACAATGAGCAGTTCTTC.

The chain is built from TRBV27 and TRBJ2-7, with D uncertain. This CDR3 is 10 amino acids long. The V end lost 3 bases, the J end lost 5 bases, and 2 bases lay between the germline ends. CDR1 and CDR2 from the germline V gene are MNHEY and SMNVEV (reference sequence). This chain's CDR3 is CASSFDEQYF. The CDR3 bases are TGTGCCAGCAGTTTTGACGAGCAGTACTTC.

Concerning this clone itself: This same CDR3 is encoded by further DNA sequences in the sample. The genes are TRBV13 and TRBJ2-7; no clear D gene. Trimming stripped 3 bases from V and 0 bases from J, with 3 bases between. The CDR3 contains 12 residues. CDR1 is PRHDT, CDR2 FYEKMQ, per germline (reference sequence). The CDR3 here is CASSLSSYEQYF. CDR3 DNA sequence: TGTGCCAGCAGCTTGAGCTCCTACGAGCAGTACTTC.

The table lists this clone with a count of one. The V and J genes are TRBV5-1 and TRBJ2-3; 11 bases align to TRBD2. This CDR3 is 17 amino acids long. Germline V gene lookup returns CDR1 SGHRS and CDR2 YFSETQ. V trimming: 2 bases; J trimming: 0 bases; junction bases outside the gene matches: 5. The CDR3 here is CASSFGTSGLSTDTQYF. The CDR3 bases are TGCGCCAGCAGCTTCGGGACTAGCGGCCTAAGCACAGATACGCAGTATTTT.

A few counts support this clone. This sequence joins TRBV7-9 and TRBJ1-2, with no clear D. The ends were cut back, 2 bases at V and 1 base at J, with 14 bases in the middle. The germline V gene has CDR1 SEHNR and CDR2 FQNEAQ (reference sequence). This CDR3 region has 16 residues. The chain's CDR3 is CASSLYEGKINYGYTF. The DNA of the CDR3 is TGTGCCAGCAGCTTATATGAGGGAAAAATTAACTATGGCTACACCTTC.

The chain recombines TRBV28 with TRBJ2-6, with D uncertain. Germline V CDR1 and CDR2: MDHEN, SYDVKM. V was shortened by 5 bases and J by 0 bases, with 11 bases between the two germline ends. The CDR3 is made up of 16 amino acids. This CDR3 is CASSPRTGSGANVLTF. DNA of the CDR3: TGTGCCAGCAGTCCGAGGACCGGCTCTGGGGCCAACGTCCTGACTTTC.

This clone was recorded many times. Other nucleotide sequences from this sample produce the same CDR3. V usage is TRBV29-1 and J usage is TRBJ1-2; no clear D. The CDR3 runs to 12 residues. Germline V gives CDR1 SQVTM, CDR2 ANQGSEA. Between the trimmed V and J ends, which lost 3 bases and 8 bases, there was a span of 13 bases. CDR3: CSVESSGGGYTF. The CDR3 coding sequence is TGCAGCGTTGAGTCTTCAGGTGGGGGCTACACCTTC.

V is TRBV27 and J is TRBJ1-1; TRBD1 is a possible D gene (5 bases). Trimming shortened V by 2 bases and J by 0 bases, and 10 bases separated the two germline ends. Germline V lookup: CDR1 MNHEY, CDR2 SMNVEV (reference sequence). This CDR3 is 15 amino acids long. CDR3 DNA sequence: TGTGCCAGCAGTTTAGATAGGGGTATGAACACTGAAGCTTTCTTT. It yields the protein CASSLDRGMNTEAFF.

Worth noting for this clone: This sample includes further DNA sequences coding for the same CDR3. The CDR3 DNA reads as TGTGCCAGCAGTCCCACGGGGAACACTGAAGCTTTCTTT. This codes for CASSPTGNTEAFF. The chain couples TRBV27 to TRBJ1-1; D unresolved. V was pared by 5 bases and J by 1 base, with 8 bases between. The CDR3 has 13 residues. Germline V gene data show CDR1 as MNHEY and CDR2 as SMNVEV (reference sequence).

The count of this clone is one. For the CDR3, the DNA is TGCGCCAGCAGCCTAATGGGACAGGTCGACGAGCAGTACTTC. Its translation: CASSLMGQVDEQYF. The V and J genes are TRBV5-1 and TRBJ2-7, with TRBD1 matching 8 bases. With 4 bases clipped from V and 5 bases from J, the junction kept 8 bases outside the gene matches. CDR3 length equals 14 residues. Germline lookup yields CDR1 SGHRS and CDR2 YFSETQ.

This clone has a count of ten or more. The chain carries TRBV28 and TRBJ2-7; the D is unclear. V lost 2 bases, J lost 9 bases, and 17 bases lay in between. This CDR3 has 14 amino acids. Germline loops: CDR1 MDHEN, CDR2 SYDVKM. CDR3 bases: TGTGCCAGCAGTTTAAGCTCCGGTCCCCGTTGGCAGTACTTC. Translated, it gives CASSLSSGPRWQYF.

This clone appeared a few times. The chain is built from TRBV28 and TRBJ2-1, with no clear D. The CDR3 is 13 amino acids. The ends were cut back, 7 bases at V and 4 bases at J, with 11 bases in the middle. CDR1 is MDHEN, CDR2 SYDVKM, per germline. The CDR3 loop reads CASIPPMYNEQFF. The CDR3 bases are TGTGCCAGCATCCCTCCCATGTACAATGAGCAGTTCTTC.